This is a list of T cell receptor beta chains from one sample in a study of cytomegalovirus exposure and HLA in healthy donors. TCRdb's copy holds only in-frame clones and misses some; the assay was immunoSEQ multiplex PCR. The sample has about 140,000 clones, about 78% seen once. The sequenced sample consisted of PBMCs. The source of these receptors is a middle-aged man in good health and CMV-seropositive. Both conserved end residues are part of each CDR3. Fields, in order: clone size, D gene, J gene, V gene, CDR3 protein, CDR3 DNA. A D gene is named only where the DNA matches it firmly. Expanded clones get a size class; other rows say once, few or many, or leave the size out.

size: NA; D: NA; J: TRBJ1-5; V: TRBV29-1; CDR3: CSVQGNSNQPQHF; DNA: TGCAGCGTCCAGGGAAATAGCAATCAGCCCCAGCATTTT
size: NA; D: TRBD1; J: TRBJ1-5; V: TRBV19; CDR3: CASRNRGEGNQPQHF; DNA: TGTGCCAGTAGGAACAGGGGAGAAGGCAATCAGCCCCAGCATTTT
size: NA; D: TRBD2; J: TRBJ2-5; V: TRBV27; CDR3: CASSLKRLAGGRETQYF; DNA: TGTGCCAGCAGTTTAAAGCGCCTAGCGGGGGGCCGGGAGACCCAGTACTTC
size: NA; D: TRBD1; J: TRBJ2-1; V: TRBV5-1; CDR3: CASSLETGLLNEQFF; DNA: TGCGCCAGCAGCTTGGAGACAGGGCTCCTCAATGAGCAGTTCTTC
size: NA; D: TRBD1; J: TRBJ1-2; V: TRBV2; CDR3: CASTNDRANYGYTF; DNA: TGTGCCAGCACTAATGACAGGGCAAACTATGGCTACACCTTC
size: NA; D: NA; J: TRBJ1-2; V: TRBV30; CDR3: CAWSVRRSYGYTF; DNA: TGTGCCTGGAGTGTACGCAGGTCCTATGGCTACACCTTC
size: few; D: NA; J: TRBJ1-5; V: TRBV2; CDR3: CASSKGHANSNQPQHF; DNA: TGTGCCAGCAGTAAGGGACACGCAAATAGCAATCAGCCCCAGCATTTT
size: NA; D: NA; J: TRBJ2-1; V: TRBV7-9; CDR3: CASSLSGNEQFF; DNA: TGTGCCAGCAGCTTGTCCGGGAATGAGCAGTTCTTC
size: NA; D: NA; J: TRBJ1-1; V: TRBV5-6; CDR3: CASSFGGNTEAFF; DNA: TGTGCCAGCAGCTTCGGGGGGAACACTGAAGCTTTCTTT
size: NA; D: TRBD1; J: TRBJ1-1; V: TRBV19; CDR3: CASSSNRGRNTEAFF; DNA: TGTGCCAGTAGTAGTAACAGGGGACGGAACACTGAAGCTTTCTTT
size: NA; D: NA; J: TRBJ2-1; V: TRBV10-1; CDR3: CASSGETGQSSYNEQFF; DNA: TGCGCCAGCAGTGGAGAAACAGGTCAATCCTCCTACAATGAGCAGTTCTTC
size: NA; D: TRBD1; J: TRBJ1-2; V: TRBV30; CDR3: CAWSETWGQPLGYTF; DNA: TGTGCCTGGAGTGAAACTTGGGGACAGCCCCTTGGGTACACCTTC
size: NA; D: TRBD1; J: TRBJ1-6; V: TRBV30; CDR3: CAWTRTGFGNSPLHF; DNA: TGTGCCTGGACCCGGACAGGGTTTGGCAATTCACCCCTCCACTTT
size: NA; D: NA; J: TRBJ1-1; V: TRBV28; CDR3: CASSRQPSNTEAFF; DNA: TGTGCCAGCAGTCGACAGCCGTCTAACACTGAAGCTTTCTTT
size: few; D: TRBD2; J: TRBJ2-2; V: TRBV6-5; CDR3: CASGTSGGGTGELFF; DNA: TGTGCCAGCGGTACTAGCGGGGGAGGTACCGGGGAGCTGTTTTTT
size: once; D: NA; J: TRBJ2-5; V: TRBV9; CDR3: CASSPGWGGRETQYF; DNA: TGTGCCAGCAGCCCGGGATGGGGGGGCCGGGAGACCCAGTACTTC
size: NA; D: NA; J: TRBJ2-3; V: TRBV7-2; CDR3: CASTGRAMGTDTQYF; DNA: TGTGCCAGCACCGGAAGAGCGATGGGCACAGATACGCAGTATTTT
size: NA; D: TRBD2; J: TRBJ2-7; V: TRBV30; CDR3: CAWSVGGKEQYF; DNA: TGTGCCTGGAGTGTGGGGGGGAAAGAGCAGTACTTC
size: NA; D: TRBD2; J: TRBJ2-7; V: TRBV19; CDR3: CASSPPPGTIYEQYF; DNA: TGTGCCAGTAGTCCCCCCCCAGGGACTATATACGAGCAGTACTTC
size: NA; D: TRBD1; J: TRBJ2-3; V: TRBV27; CDR3: CASRALGTGWPVGDTQYF; DNA: TGTGCCAGCAGGGCACTGGGGACAGGATGGCCTGTGGGAGATACGCAGTATTTT